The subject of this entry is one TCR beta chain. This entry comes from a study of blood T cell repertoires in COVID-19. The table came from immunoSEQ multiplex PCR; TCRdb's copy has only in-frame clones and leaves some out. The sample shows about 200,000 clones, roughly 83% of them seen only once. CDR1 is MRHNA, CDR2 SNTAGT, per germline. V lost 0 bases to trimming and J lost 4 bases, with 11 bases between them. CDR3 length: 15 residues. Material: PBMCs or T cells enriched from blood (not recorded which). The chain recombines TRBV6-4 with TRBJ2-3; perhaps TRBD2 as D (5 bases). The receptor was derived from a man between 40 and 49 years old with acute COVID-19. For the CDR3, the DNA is TGTGCCAGCAGTGACTCCGCCGCTAGCTCAGATACGCAGTATTTT. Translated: CASSDSAASSDTQYF.